The clone carrying this TCR beta chain was counted between two and nine times. The antigen is undetermined. Trimming removed 7 bases at V and 4 bases at J, with 14 bases between. Germline V lookup: CDR1 MNHEY, CDR2 SMNVEV (reference sequence). This CDR3 is built from 15 residues. TCRdb recomputed calls from the RT-PCR reads with MiXCR, one row per CDR3 protein. The repertoire holds 630,000 or so distinct CDR3 sequences, with around a sixth as singletons. The data originate from a study of response to subunit inactivated influenza vaccine. Whole-study results and caveats: Authors suggested that a seasonal influenza vaccination recruits few new T cells each time.

Sequencing used PBMCs from blood, obtained less than 13 days after vaccination. The chain is built from TRBV27 and TRBJ1-6, with D perhaps matching TRBD1 (5 bases). The source of this sequence is a man aged 45-65 years who received an inactivated influenza vaccine. The CDR3 here is CASNSRDGYNSPLHF. CDR3 DNA: TGTGCCAGCAACTCACGGGACGGGTATAATTCACCCCTCCACTTT.